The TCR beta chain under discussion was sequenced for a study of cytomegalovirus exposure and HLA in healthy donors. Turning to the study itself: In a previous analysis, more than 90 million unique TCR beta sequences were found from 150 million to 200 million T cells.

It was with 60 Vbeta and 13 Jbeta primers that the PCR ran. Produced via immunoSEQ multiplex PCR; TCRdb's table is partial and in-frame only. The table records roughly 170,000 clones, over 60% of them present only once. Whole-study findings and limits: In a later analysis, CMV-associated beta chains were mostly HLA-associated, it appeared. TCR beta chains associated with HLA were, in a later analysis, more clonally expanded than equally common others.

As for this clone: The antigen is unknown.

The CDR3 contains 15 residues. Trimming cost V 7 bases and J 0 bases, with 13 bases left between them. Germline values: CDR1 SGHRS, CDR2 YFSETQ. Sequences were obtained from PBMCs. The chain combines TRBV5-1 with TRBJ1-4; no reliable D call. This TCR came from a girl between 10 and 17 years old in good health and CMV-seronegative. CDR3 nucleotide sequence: TGCGCCAGCGGGCCTTCAGGCGCAACTAATGAAAAACTGTTTTTT. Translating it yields CASGPSGATNEKLFF.